This T cell receptor (beta chain) was recovered during a study of blood T cell repertoires in COVID-19. CDR3 length: 14 amino acids. Germline CDR1 reads SGHTA; CDR2 reads FQGNSA. The V gene lost 1 base and the J gene lost 8 bases, with 14 bases spanning the gap. TCRdb's copy holds only in-frame clones and misses some; the assay was immunoSEQ multiplex PCR. Of about 98,000 clones in the sample, over 70% were seen once. The sequencing input was peripheral blood. The rearrangement uses TRBV7-2 and TRBJ1-2; D may be TRBD1 (6 bases). This TCR was sampled from a man between 65 and 85 years old with acute or convalescent COVID-19. The CDR3 here is CASSLVGQGSGYTF. CDR3 nucleotide sequence: TGTGCCAGCAGCTTAGTGGGGCAGGGGAGCGGCTACACCTTC.